Listed below are T cell receptor beta chains from one sample, sequenced in a study of beta chain features in type 1 diabetes. Using immunoSEQ multiplex PCR, the repertoire was profiled, and TCRdb retains in-frame clones only, with some absent. In the table there are 130,000 to 150,000 clones, 10% of which are singletons. Sequencing was done on a sample of naive CD4+ T cells from blood. The receptors shown here come from a man younger than 35 in good health. CDR3s include the opening cysteine and the closing phenylalanine or tryptophan. The D gene is left open where the match is weak. Some rows have no size entry. The others give once, few or many, or a class for an expanded clone.

V: TRBV6-5; D: TRBD2; size: -; J: TRBJ2-1; DNA: TGTGCCCACAGCGTCGGGGGGTCCTACAATGAGCAGTTCTTC; CDR3: CAHSVGGSYNEQFF
V: TRBV5-1; D: TRBD2; size: -; J: TRBJ2-1; DNA: TGCGCCAGCAGCTTGGAGCTAGCGGGGGGGAATGAGCAGTTCTTC; CDR3: CASSLELAGGNEQFF
V: TRBV2; D: -; size: few; J: TRBJ2-5; DNA: TGTGCCAGCAGTGGCGGAGGATGGCACCAAGAGACCCAGTACTTC; CDR3: CASSGGGWHQETQYF
V: TRBV7-8; D: -; size: few; J: TRBJ2-5; DNA: TGTGCCAGCAGACCTCTACCCGGCTCAGCCGGGGAGACCCAGTACTTC; CDR3: CASRPLPGSAGETQYF
V: TRBV2; D: -; size: -; J: TRBJ2-2; DNA: TGTGCCAGCAGTGTGAAACTAACCACCGGGGAGCTGTTTTTT; CDR3: CASSVKLTTGELFF
V: TRBV2; D: TRBD1; size: few; J: TRBJ2-3; DNA: TGTGCCAGCAGAGACAGGGTAATGGCAGATACGCAGTATTTT; CDR3: CASRDRVMADTQYF
V: TRBV7-2; D: -; size: few; J: TRBJ1-5; DNA: TGTGCCAGCAGCTTACAGAATCAGCCCCAGCATTTT; CDR3: CASSLQNQPQHF
V: TRBV2; D: TRBD2; size: -; J: TRBJ2-1; DNA: TGTGCCAGCAGTGTGACTAGCGGGGCCTACAATGAGCAGTTCTTC; CDR3: CASSVTSGAYNEQFF
V: TRBV4-3; D: -; size: few; J: TRBJ2-6; DNA: TGCGCCAGCAGCACTCGGACAGGGGCCAACGTCCTGACTTTC; CDR3: CASSTRTGANVLTF
V: TRBV7-8; D: TRBD2; size: -; J: TRBJ2-5; DNA: TGTGCCAGCAGCTTGGGACTAGCGGGGGGGCGGACCCAGTACTTC; CDR3: CASSLGLAGGRTQYF
V: TRBV15; D: -; size: few; J: TRBJ2-7; DNA: TGTGCCACCAGCAGTTACGTTCAGGACGAGCAGTACTTC; CDR3: CATSSYVQDEQYF
V: TRBV5-1; D: -; size: -; J: TRBJ1-2; DNA: TGCGCCAGCAGCTTGGAATCGTTCGGGGGGGGTGGCTACACCTTC; CDR3: CASSLESFGGGGYTF
V: TRBV10-3; D: -; size: many; J: TRBJ2-3; DNA: TGTGCCACCAAGGGGGGCACAGATACGCAGTATTTT; CDR3: CATKGGTDTQYF
V: TRBV5-1; D: TRBD1; size: -; J: TRBJ1-2; DNA: TGCGCCAGCAGCTGGAGGACAGGGGATCTGTCTGGCTACACCTTC; CDR3: CASSWRTGDLSGYTF
V: TRBV4-1; D: TRBD1; size: few; J: TRBJ1-2; DNA: TGCGCCAGCAGCCGCCCAGGGGGAGTGGGCTATGGCTACACCTTC; CDR3: CASSRPGGVGYGYTF
V: TRBV19; D: TRBD1; size: -; J: TRBJ1-4; DNA: TGTGCCAGTAGCTCACAGGGGTTTAATGAAAAACTGTTTTTT; CDR3: CASSSQGFNEKLFF
V: TRBV4-3; D: -; size: few; J: TRBJ2-5; DNA: TGCGCCAGCAGCCAAGCCGAGGGTTCCCAAGAGACCCAGTACTTC; CDR3: CASSQAEGSQETQYF
V: TRBV27; D: -; size: few; J: TRBJ2-7; DNA: TGTGCCAGCAGTTTCGAGCAGGGCGGCGAGCAGTACTTC; CDR3: CASSFEQGGEQYF
V: TRBV4-1; D: -; size: few; J: TRBJ1-2; DNA: TGCGCCAGCAGCCAAACTTCCCTAGGGGGACCTTTCTATGGCTACACCTTC; CDR3: CASSQTSLGGPFYGYTF
V: TRBV4-1; D: -; size: -; J: TRBJ2-5; DNA: TGCGCCAGCAGCTTACGAGAACGGGAGACCCAGTACTTC; CDR3: CASSLRERETQYF
V: TRBV4-1; D: TRBD1; size: few; J: TRBJ2-2; DNA: TGCGCCAGCAGCCAGGGGACAGGGGTTTCCGGGGAGCTGTTTTTT; CDR3: CASSQGTGVSGELFF
V: TRBV5-1; D: -; size: few; J: TRBJ2-3; DNA: TGCGCCAGCAGCTTGGAGGAGGTCACAGATACGCAGTATTTT; CDR3: CASSLEEVTDTQYF
V: TRBV27; D: TRBD1; size: -; J: TRBJ2-2; DNA: TGTGCCAGCAGGTTACAGGGGGCGAACACCGGGGAGCTGTTTTTT; CDR3: CASRLQGANTGELFF
V: TRBV7-8; D: -; size: -; J: TRBJ2-1; DNA: TGTGCCAGCAGCTTAGTTACCTTGAGGAGCTCCTACAATGAGCAGTTCTTC; CDR3: CASSLVTLRSSYNEQFF
V: TRBV11-2; D: TRBD1; size: -; J: TRBJ2-7; DNA: TGTGCCAGCAGCACCGGGGGACAGGGCGCCTACGAGCAGTACTTC; CDR3: CASSTGGQGAYEQYF
V: TRBV7-8; D: TRBD1; size: few; J: TRBJ2-3; DNA: TGTGCCAGCAGCTCAGACAGGGCCCCAAGGGCAGATACGCAGTATTTT; CDR3: CASSSDRAPRADTQYF
V: TRBV4-3; D: -; size: -; J: TRBJ2-7; DNA: TGCGCCAGCAGCCAAGAATCAGGGTCCTACGAGCAGTACTTC; CDR3: CASSQESGSYEQYF
V: TRBV28; D: -; size: many; J: TRBJ2-3; DNA: TGTGCCAGCAGTCAAAGCGGACTTCGTAGCACAGATACGCAGTATTTT; CDR3: CASSQSGLRSTDTQYF
V: TRBV6-6; D: -; size: few; J: TRBJ2-7; DNA: TGTGCCAGCAGTTCGCACACGAACTCCTACGAGCAGTACTTC; CDR3: CASSSHTNSYEQYF
V: TRBV7-2; D: TRBD1; size: few; J: TRBJ1-5; DNA: TGTGCCAGCAGCGGGGACAGGGGCGGGGGCAATCAGCCCCAGCATTTT; CDR3: CASSGDRGGGNQPQHF